This section outlines one T cell receptor beta chain sequence together with its context. The entry originates in a study of CD8 T cells in Susac syndrome. J gave up 5 bases and V 5 bases, and 8 bases lay outside the gene matches. The CDR3 loop spans 15 amino acids. Germline V lookup: CDR1 SEHNR, CDR2 FQNEAQ (reference sequence). CD8+ and CD4+ T cells from blood underwent TCR beta sequencing. Controls were healthy donors (matched for age and sex). TEMRA cells were FACS-enriched, unlike CD8+ and CD4+ T cells, which were negatively isolated. Reverse transcription used about 0.45 to 1 ug RNA and random hexamers. TCR beta CDR3 was amplified by immunoSEQ multiplex PCR. This amplification extended across 54 Vbeta and 13 Jbeta segments. TCRdb re-derived calls from the immunoSEQ multiplex PCR reads in MiXCR, one entry per CDR3 protein. This sample has 15,000 to 20,000 distinct CDR3 sequences; approximately 95% occur once, and the top ten carry roughly 0.2%.

The chain recombines TRBV7-9 with TRBJ1-5; TRBD1 aligns across 8 bases. This receptor was identified in a human donor in good health. Material: CD8+ T cells from PBMCs. CDR3 bases: TGTGCCAGCAGCCCGACAGGGGCGGGGGATCAGCCCCAGCATTTT. Translating gives CASSPTGAGDQPQHF.